This T cell receptor beta chain is drawn from a study of cytomegalovirus exposure and HLA in healthy donors. A multiplex PCR was run with 60 Vbeta primers and 13 Jbeta primers. Sequenced by immunoSEQ multiplex PCR; TCRdb stores in-frame clones only, minus some. The data contain around 180,000 clones, around 86% of them seen just once; the ten biggest clones take up more than 1.5%. This clonotype was sampled from a woman younger than 35 in good health and CMV-seronegative. The sequenced sample consisted of PBMCs.

In DNA form, the CDR3 reads TGTGCCAGCAGGACTCCGGGACAGACCTACGAGCAGTACTTC. Its protein product is CASRTPGQTYEQYF. The chain uses TRBV6-5 and TRBJ2-7; 7 bases agree with TRBD1. The CDR3 has 14 residues. V lost 6 bases, J lost 2 bases, and 7 bases stayed unmatched. CDR1 is MNHEY, CDR2 SVGAGI, per germline.